This TCR beta chain was identified in a study of T cells after yellow fever vaccination. The V gene lost 0 bases and the J gene lost 7 bases, with 11 bases spanning the gap. Germline V gives CDR1 SGHRS, CDR2 YFSETQ. CDR3 length: 15 amino acids. This clonotype occurred many times. TCRdb reanalysed the 5' RACE reads using MiXCR and keeps one entry per CDR3 protein. The sample yields some 350,000 distinct CDR3 sequences, 8% to 10% seen once. This clonotype was sampled from a man younger than 35 who received the YFV17D yellow fever vaccine. The sequenced sample was PBMCs, obtained on the day of the first yellow fever vaccination. The rearrangement uses TRBV5-1 and TRBJ1-6, with D possibly matching TRBD1 (5 bases). The CDR3 region is CASSLVGGSNSPLHF. The CDR3 DNA sequence: TGCGCCAGCAGCTTGGTTGGGGGTTCGAATTCACCCCTCCACTTT.